This T cell receptor (beta chain) was retrieved from a study of T cell changes during pregnancy in multiple sclerosis. This table comes from immunoSEQ multiplex PCR, and its TCRdb copy is limited to in-frame clones, with some not included. The table includes 130,000 or so clones, about 96% detected once. Trimming removed 0 bases from V and 0 bases from J, with 13 bases in between. Germline loops: CDR1 LGHNA, CDR2 YSLEER. The CDR3 is made up of 17 amino acids. The TCR sequence derives from a female donor with multiple sclerosis, enrolled in a pregnancy study. The genes are TRBV4-3 and TRBJ2-3, with a possible D match to TRBD2 (5 bases). Sequenced here: peripheral blood, sampled after pregnancy. CDR3 in DNA: TGCGCCAGCAGCCAAGAAGGACTCATTACTAGCACAGATACGCAGTATTTT. Residues: CASSQEGLITSTDTQYF.